These 6 T cell receptor beta chains came from one sample sequenced in a study of Ad26.COV2.S vaccination and SARS-CoV-2 variants. The treatment was: some 20 received Ad26.COV2.S at low or high dose, single or two shots; five or six received placebo; per-sample allocation not given. The study sampled participants on day 63 after the first vaccine or placebo injection. Method: immunoSEQ multiplex PCR; TCRdb's copy keeps in-frame clones and lacks some. The repertoire includes about 480,000 clones, around 88% of them detected once, and 9.5% to 15% sits in the top ten. The source material was peripheral blood, sampled in a trial of Ad26.COV2.S vaccine versus placebo. Receptors originate from a person between 18 and 65 years old who received the Ad26.COV2.S COVID-19 vaccine or a placebo.

This clone was recorded only once. The chain combines TRBV2 with TRBJ2-1; 8 nucleotides align to TRBD1. Germline CDR1 SNHLY, CDR2 FYNNEI. This CDR3 is built from 16 residues. V trimming: 4 bases; J trimming: 3 bases; junction bases outside the gene matches: 8. CDR3 region: CASSASTGAGYNEQFF. In DNA, the CDR3 is TGTGCCAGCAGTGCATCGACAGGGGCAGGCTACAATGAGCAGTTCTTC.

The genes are TRBV6-4 and TRBJ1-1, with D possibly TRBD1 on 6 matching bases. With 11 bases removed from V and 10 bases from J, the gap between germline ends came to 32 bases. The CDR3 extends over 16 amino acids. CDR1 and CDR2 from the germline V gene are MRHNA and SNTAGT. This CDR3 is CAEVRQAGMNPRGAFF. The CDR3 DNA is TGTGCCGAAGTACGCCAGGCTGGGATGAACCCCAGGGGAGCTTTCTTT.

This rearrangement joins TRBV3-1 (or the pseudogene TRBV3-2) to TRBJ2-2; D unclear. This CDR3 has 16 residues. V lost 4 bases and J 4 bases, leaving 16 bases between the germline ends. CDR1 LGHDT and CDR2 YNNKEL come from the germline V gene (reference sequence). CDR3 residues: CASSLVRRGSTGELFF. CDR3 sequence (DNA): TGTGCCAGCAGCCTTGTACGGCGCGGCAGCACCGGGGAGCTGTTTTTT.

The rearrangement uses TRBV28 and TRBJ1-5; D is possibly TRBD1 (5 bases). CDR3 length: 12 amino acids. CDR1 is MDHEN, CDR2 SYDVKM, per germline. Trimming shortened V by 9 bases and J by 7 bases, and 13 bases separated the two germline ends. The CDR3 here is CASSGIWQPQHF. The CDR3 DNA is TGTGCCAGTTCAGGGATTTGGCAGCCCCAGCATTTT.

The table lists this clone with a few counts. This sequence joins TRBV24-1 and TRBJ1-5; 7 bases line up with TRBD1. J gave up 4 bases and V 8 bases, and 7 bases lay outside the gene matches. Germline CDR1 and CDR2: KGHDR and SFDVKD. This CDR3 is 14 amino acids long. CDR3 residues: CATKDRDPNQPQHF. The DNA for the CDR3 is TGTGCCACCAAAGACAGGGATCCAAATCAGCCCCAGCATTTT.

The chain is built from TRBV4-1 and TRBJ2-1; tentatively, D is TRBD2 (5 bases). The CDR3 runs 15 residues. The germline V and J ends were trimmed by 3 bases and 8 bases, with 17 bases remaining between them. Germline V CDR1 and CDR2: MGHRA, YSYEKL. The CDR3, as DNA: TGCGCCAGCAGCCAGGTGGCGGGCCTTAGGTATGAGCAGTTCTTC. Encoded protein: CASSQVAGLRYEQFF.